This T cell receptor beta chain comes out of a study of blood T cell repertoires in COVID-19. Looking at the study overall: Donors in the United States, Italy and Spain gave samples during acute or convalescent COVID-19.

The CDR3 runs 16 residues. Germline CDR1 is SNHLY and CDR2 is FYNNEI. V shed 4 bases and J 6 bases; nucleotides not matched to a gene: 3. In the original workflow: Reference gene primer amplification gave estimated nucleated cell counts. This table comes from immunoSEQ multiplex PCR, and its TCRdb copy is limited to in-frame clones, with some not included. The V and J calls and clone size come from that table; D and trimming were worked out from the DNA. The data contain 100,000 or so clones, around 90% of them singletons. Enrollment of patients from Seattle took place during active infection, with longitudinal follow-up.

Sequences were obtained from peripheral blood. The chain has TRBV2 and TRBJ2-2; TRBD2 matches 15 bases. The receptor comes from a woman aged 45-60 years with COVID-19, enrolled during active disease. The CDR3 sequence is CASSAWTSGGAGELFF. CDR3 coding DNA: TGTGCCAGCAGTGCTTGGACTAGCGGGGGGGCCGGGGAGCTGTTTTTT.